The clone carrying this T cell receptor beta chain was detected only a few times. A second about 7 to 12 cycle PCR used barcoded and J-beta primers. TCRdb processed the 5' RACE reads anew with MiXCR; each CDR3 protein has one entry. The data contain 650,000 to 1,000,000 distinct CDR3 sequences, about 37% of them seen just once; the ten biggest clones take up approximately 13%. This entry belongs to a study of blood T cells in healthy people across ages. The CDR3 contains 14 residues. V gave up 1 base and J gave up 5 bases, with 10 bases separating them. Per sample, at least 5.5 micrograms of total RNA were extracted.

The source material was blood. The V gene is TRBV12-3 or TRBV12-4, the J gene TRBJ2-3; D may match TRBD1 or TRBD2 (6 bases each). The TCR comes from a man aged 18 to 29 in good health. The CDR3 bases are TGTGCCAGCAGTTTAGTCGGGGGCCTAGATACGCAGTATTTT. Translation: CASSLVGGLDTQYF.